The 2 T cell receptor beta chains below come from one sample, sequenced in a study of blood T cell repertoires in COVID-19. TCRdb keeps only in-frame clones here, not all; method: immunoSEQ multiplex PCR. The table lists hundreds of thousands of clones, 87% of them singletons. The specimen sequenced was peripheral blood. The origin of the receptors is a man between 60 and 70 years old who had recovered from COVID-19.

The V call is TRBV23-1, the J call TRBJ1-1; 9 positions match TRBD1. TRBV23-1 is an ORF; its function is uncertain. This CDR3 contains 22 residues. V lost 6 bases to trimming and J lost 4 bases; unmatched junction nucleotides: 30. The CDR3: CASRLLPIHSKPGQGGITEAFF. CDR3 nucleotides: TGCGCCAGCAGACTGTTACCCATCCATTCAAAACCGGGACAGGGAGGGATCACTGAAGCTTTCTTT.

CDR3 in amino acids: CASSLRQVATNEKLFF. The CDR3 region has the DNA TGTGCCAGCTCCCTACGACAGGTTGCAACTAATGAAAAACTGTTTTTT. This sequence joins TRBV18 and TRBJ1-4; D may be TRBD1 (6 bases). Trimming took 6 bases from V and 0 from J, leaving 14 bases between them. The length of the CDR3 is 16 residues. CDR1 KGHSH and CDR2 LQKENI come from the germline V gene.